The 25 T cell receptor beta chains listed next were all sequenced from one sample in a study of blood T cell repertoires in COVID-19. Clones were sequenced by immunoSEQ multiplex PCR, and TCRdb holds only the in-frame ones, with some missing. The profile shows about 69,000 clones, around 93% of them singletons. The sequencing input was peripheral blood. The receptors were gathered from a woman in her sixties or seventies with active COVID-19.

The chain has TRBV27 and TRBJ1-2; 7 bases are a match to TRBD1. There are 12 residues in the CDR3. Germline values: CDR1 MNHEY, CDR2 SMNVEV (reference sequence). Trimming took 3 bases from V and 9 from J; bases not matched to a gene: 4. Written as DNA, the CDR3 is TGTGCCAGCAGTTTGACAGGGAATCGCTACACCTTC. Residues: CASSLTGNRYTF.

The genes are TRBV9 and TRBJ2-7; 8 nucleotides match TRBD2. Germline V gene lookup returns CDR1 SGDLS and CDR2 YYNGEE. V lost 3 bases and J lost 7; bases outside the gene matches: 9. The CDR3 consists of 14 residues. CDR3 sequence (DNA): TGTGCCAGCAGCGATAGCGGGGCCGCGGGGGAGCAGTACTTC. Protein sequence: CASSDSGAAGEQYF.

The DNA for the CDR3 is TGTGCCAGCAGTTACTCGAGGGCACAGAGAACCTACGAGCAGTACTTC. It is translated as CASSYSRAQRTYEQYF. The rearrangement uses TRBV6-6 and TRBJ2-7; possible D gene TRBD2, 5 bases. Germline assignment: CDR1 MNHNY and CDR2 SVGAGI (reference sequence). This CDR3 is built from 16 residues. Trimming removed 0 bases from V and 2 bases from J, with 14 bases in between.

In its sample, this clone was seen once. The J gene is TRBJ2-5, the V gene TRBV28; maybe TRBD1 (6 bases). Looked up from germline, CDR1 is MDHEN and CDR2 is SYDVKM. The CDR3 loop spans 16 amino acids. Trimming removed 5 bases from V and 1 base from J, with 17 bases in between. CDR3 DNA: TGTGCCAGCAGTCCCATTTTGGGGGCTCTCCAAGAGACCCAGTACTTC. Its translation: CASSPILGALQETQYF.

The chain links TRBV18 to TRBJ1-5; D gene ambiguous. The CDR3 loop spans 13 amino acids. The germline CDR1 and CDR2 sequences are KGHSH and LQKENI. With 3 bases removed from V and 4 bases from J, the gap between germline ends came to 7 bases. The CDR3 DNA reads as TGTGCCAGCTCACCCGGCGGGAATCAGCCCCAGCATTTT. Its translation is CASSPGGNQPQHF.

The chain links TRBV14 to TRBJ2-5, with TRBD1 matching 9 bases. J gave up 1 base and V 4 bases, and 10 bases lay outside the gene matches. The CDR3 length is 17 residues. Germline CDR1 and CDR2: SGHDN and FVKESK. This chain's CDR3 is CASSPLPYRGPQETQYF. As DNA, the CDR3 is TGTGCCAGCAGCCCCCTACCCTACAGGGGGCCCCAAGAGACCCAGTACTTC.

V is TRBV6-2 or TRBV6-3 and J is TRBJ2-7, with 7 nucleotides matching TRBD2. The germline CDR1 and CDR2 sequences are MNHEY and SVGEGT. V shed 2 bases, J shed 7 bases, and the junction held 11 bases outside the gene matches. The CDR3 is 15 residues long. The CDR3 sequence: CASSYAGATSGEQYF. For the CDR3, the DNA is TGTGCCAGCAGTTACGCGGGAGCGACCTCGGGAGAGCAGTACTTC.

This clone was observed once. This sequence joins TRBV27 and TRBJ2-1; no clear D gene. The CDR3 sequence is 14 residues long. Looked up from germline, CDR1 is MNHEY and CDR2 is SMNVEV (reference sequence). The V end was cut by 4 bases, the J end by 6 bases, with 13 bases between. The CDR3 is CASSSGERRNEQFF. In nucleotides, the CDR3 is TGTGCCAGCAGTTCCGGTGAGCGTCGCAATGAGCAGTTCTTC.

The chain carries TRBV24-1 and TRBJ2-1, with a possible D match to TRBD2 (5 bases). Looked up from germline, CDR1 is KGHDR and CDR2 is SFDVKD. Trimming stripped 0 bases from V and 9 bases from J, with 17 bases between. CDR3 length: 16 amino acids. CDR3 sequence: CATSDLQRGGFSEQFF. CDR3 sequence (DNA): TGTGCCACCAGTGATTTGCAACGTGGAGGCTTCTCTGAGCAGTTCTTC.

This CDR3 is CASSQDRRGGTDTQYF. CDR3 in DNA: TGTGCCAGCAGCCAAGATCGACGGGGAGGCACAGATACGCAGTATTTT. V and J are TRBV4-2 and TRBJ2-3; tentatively, D is TRBD2 (5 bases). CDR3 length: 16 residues. The V gene's germline CDR1 is LGHNA and CDR2 YNFKEQ. V was cut by 0 bases and J by 1 base, with 11 bases left in between.

In its sample, this clone was seen once. The chain uses TRBV3-1 (or the pseudogene TRBV3-2) and TRBJ1-2; the D is unclear. The CDR3 covers 13 residues. The V end lost 0 bases, the J end lost 8 bases, and 10 bases lay between the germline ends. Germline assignment: CDR1 LGHDT and CDR2 YNNKEL (reference sequence). The CDR3 is CASSQETFRGYTF. The DNA for the CDR3 is TGTGCCAGCAGCCAAGAGACATTTAGGGGCTACACCTTC.

This sequence joins TRBV18 and TRBJ2-3, with no clear D. The CDR3 loop spans 17 amino acids. CDR1 KGHSH and CDR2 LQKENI come from the germline V gene. The V end lost 3 bases, the J end lost 0 bases, and 16 bases lay between the germline ends. The CDR3 DNA is TGTGCCAGCTCACCTGGTCTGCTGCGGCTAAGCACAGATACGCAGTATTTT. Translation gives CASSPGLLRLSTDTQYF.

V and J are TRBV3-1 (or the pseudogene TRBV3-2) and TRBJ2-6; TRBD1 agrees at 7 bases. Germline lookup yields CDR1 LGHDT and CDR2 YNNKEL (reference sequence). Losses at the gene ends were 0 bases for V and 0 bases for J; bases not matched to a gene: 14. CDR3 size: 21 residues. The CDR3 region has the DNA TGTGCCAGCAGCCAAGATCCACCCGGGACAGTGACTCTCTCTGGGGCCAACGTCCTGACTTTC. It yields the protein CASSQDPPGTVTLSGANVLTF.

V usage is TRBV4-1 and J usage is TRBJ1-6; no reliable D call. Germline V gives CDR1 MGHRA, CDR2 YSYEKL. The CDR3 totals 14 residues. With 5 bases removed from V and 7 bases from J, the gap between germline ends came to 12 bases. For the CDR3, the DNA is TGCGCCAGCAGCTTCCGGACGGGGAATTCACCCCTCCACTTT. Translated: CASSFRTGNSPLHF.

The rearrangement links TRBV7-2 to TRBJ2-7; no clear D gene. CDR1 and CDR2 (germline): SGHTA, FQGNSA. This CDR3 comprises 13 residues. Trimming left V 7 bases short and J 7 bases short, with 17 bases between. CDR3 DNA: TGTGCCAGCAACTTGAGAGGTGCGGCAGAGCAGTACTTC. Its protein is CASNLRGAAEQYF. The complete variable domain, with remaining parts taken from reference TRBV7-2 and TRBJ2-7, reads GAGVSQSPSNKVTEKGKDVELRCDPISGHTALYWYRQSLGQGLEFLIYFQGNSAPDKSGLPSDRFSAERTGGSVSTLTIQRTQQEDSAVYLCASNLRGAAEQYFGPGTRLTVT.

This chain uses TRBV5-1 with TRBJ2-7; no firm D call. This CDR3 region has 12 residues. CDR1 and CDR2 (germline): SGHRS, YFSETQ. V was trimmed by 0 bases and J by 3 bases, leaving 4 bases between them. CDR3 sequence: CASSLVSYEQYF. The CDR3 coding sequence is TGCGCCAGCAGCTTGGTCAGCTACGAGCAGTACTTC.

The chain joins TRBV3-1 (or the pseudogene TRBV3-2) to TRBJ2-3; D ambiguous. V gave up 1 base and J gave up 9 bases, with 11 bases separating them. Germline values: CDR1 LGHDT, CDR2 YNNKEL (reference sequence). The CDR3 totals 13 residues. The CDR3 here is CASSQGLVGTQYF. The CDR3 bases are TGTGCCAGCAGCCAAGGACTGGTTGGGACGCAGTATTTT.

This clone is a singleton in its sample. This chain joins TRBV18 and TRBJ2-5; D gene uncertain. CDR1 and CDR2 (germline): KGHSH, LQKENI. The CDR3 is 14 amino acids. The V gene lost 5 bases and the J gene lost 5 bases, with 15 bases spanning the gap. CDR3 amino acids: CASSGSRGTETQYF. Written as DNA, the CDR3 is TGTGCCAGCTCAGGTAGTCGCGGTACGGAGACCCAGTACTTC.

V gene TRBV19 combines with J gene TRBJ2-3, with 12 nucleotides matching TRBD2. Germline V gives CDR1 LNHDA, CDR2 SQIVND (reference sequence). There are 15 residues in the CDR3. The ends lost 9 bases at V and 5 bases at J; junction bases unmatched: 9. CDR3 residues: CASAVTSGRIDTQYF. The CDR3 bases are TGTGCCAGCGCCGTTACTAGCGGGAGGATAGATACGCAGTATTTT.

The chain's CDR3 is CASRAQGTTNTEAFF. The CDR3 DNA reads TGTGCCAGCAGGGCTCAGGGGACAACGAACACTGAAGCTTTCTTT. The chain couples TRBV28 to TRBJ1-1, with TRBD1 as a possible D gene (6 bases). Germline CDR1 is MDHEN and CDR2 is SYDVKM. The CDR3 runs 15 residues. V was pared by 6 bases and J by 1 base, with 15 bases between. Using reference TRBV28 and TRBJ1-1 for the parts outside the CDR3, the full variable domain is DVKVTQSSRYLVKRTGEKVFLECVQDMDHENMFWYRQDPGLGLRLIYFSYDVKMKEKGDIPEGYSVSREKKERFSLILESASTNQTSMYLCASRAQGTTNTEAFFGQGTRLTVV.

The rearrangement uses TRBV27 and TRBJ2-1, with 11 bases aligning to TRBD2. Germline V lookup: CDR1 MNHEY, CDR2 SMNVEV (reference sequence). V lost 5 bases and J lost 6; bases outside the gene matches: 6. The CDR3 runs to 15 residues. The chain's CDR3 is CASSPYSGRANEQFF. The CDR3 region has the DNA TGTGCCAGCAGTCCCTATAGCGGGAGGGCCAATGAGCAGTTCTTC.

The gene calls are TRBV29-1 and TRBJ2-7; weak D call: TRBD2 (6 bases). Germline V lookup: CDR1 SQVTM, CDR2 ANQGSEA. Deletions cut 4 bases from V and 5 bases from J, with 18 bases between. The CDR3 totals 14 residues. CDR3 DNA: TGCAGCGTTGGGATCGGCGGGGAGCCCCACGAGCAGTACTTC. Protein sequence: CSVGIGGEPHEQYF.

The sample holds one count of this clone. The J gene is TRBJ2-7, the V gene TRBV29-1; 8 bases map to TRBD2. CDR1 and CDR2 from the germline V gene are SQVTM and ANQGSEA. The V and J ends lost 4 bases and 4 bases, in that order; junction bases with no gene match: 12. This CDR3 is built from 15 residues. CDR3 DNA sequence: TGCAGCGTTGGACCACGGGGGGGGGCGAAGTACGAGCAGTACTTC. It codes for CSVGPRGGAKYEQYF.

The chain couples TRBV2 to TRBJ1-2; 9 nucleotides line up with TRBD1. The CDR3 covers 13 residues. V was clipped by 10 bases and J by 2 bases; unmatched bases: 5. Germline CDR1 reads SNHLY; CDR2 reads FYNNEI. The CDR3 reads CANRDRDNYGYTF. Here the CDR3 DNA reads TGTGCCAACCGGGACAGGGACAACTATGGCTACACCTTC.

The chain combines TRBV7-2 with TRBJ2-2; 8 bases agree with TRBD1. Germline V lookup: CDR1 SGHTA, CDR2 FQGNSA. J was trimmed by 4 bases and V by 2 bases; bases with no gene match: 9. The CDR3 has 17 residues. This CDR3 is CASSLRRQGIITGELFF. The CDR3 bases are TGTGCCAGCAGCTTACGAAGACAGGGGATCATCACCGGGGAGCTGTTTTTT.